The following is a TCR beta chain sequence with its context. The data derive from a study of blood T cell repertoires in COVID-19. The germline V and J ends were trimmed by 3 bases and 0 bases, with 15 bases remaining between them. CDR3 size: 17 residues. CDR1 and CDR2 from the germline V gene are LNHDA and SQIVND (reference sequence). Only in-frame clones appear in the TCRdb table, and some are missing; sequencing was by immunoSEQ multiplex PCR. The sample includes about 140,000 clones, roughly 88% of them seen just once. The sequenced sample consisted of PBMCs or T cells enriched from blood (not recorded which). The genes are TRBV19 and TRBJ1-5; D might be TRBD1 (5 bases). This clonotype originated in a middle-aged man who had recovered from COVID-19. The CDR3 here is CASSIARAKYSNQPQHF. The CDR3 region has the DNA TGTGCCAGTAGTATCGCCAGGGCGAAGTATAGCAATCAGCCCCAGCATTTT.